These 20 T cell receptor beta chains were all obtained from the same sample, sequenced in a study of shared clonotypes between healthy human individuals. Clones were sequenced by immunoSEQ multiplex PCR, and TCRdb holds only the in-frame ones, with some missing. The sample lists over a million clones; around 82% were seen once. The sample was memory CD4+ T cells from PBMCs. The subset here: CD45RA-negative fraction. Receptor source: a man in his late teens or twenties in good health. Some clones in this sample may be carry-over from other donors' samples.

In its sample, this clone was seen once. A single base separates this from a much larger clone, so it may be a read error. The sample holds other DNA sequences that translate to the same CDR3. V is TRBV5-1 and J is TRBJ2-1, with D tentatively TRBD2 (5 bases). The V end lost 0 bases, the J end lost 4 bases, and 5 bases lay between the germline ends. The CDR3 has 13 amino acids. Germline V gene lookup returns CDR1 SGHRS and CDR2 YFSETQ. CDR3 region: CASSLGGYNEQFF. In nucleotides, the CDR3 is TGCGCCAGCAGCTTGGGAGGGTACAATGAGCAGTTCTTC. Filled out from reference TRBV5-1 and TRBJ2-1, the complete variable domain reads KAGVTQTPRYLIKTRGQQVTLSCSPISGHRSVSWYQQTPGQGLQFLFEYFSETQRNKGNFPGRFSGRQFSNSRSEMNVSTLELGDSALYLCASSLGGYNEQFFGPGTRLTVL.

This clone appeared a single time. The chain links TRBV11-3 to TRBJ2-2, with TRBD1 matching 10 bases. CDR3 length equals 14 residues. Trimming took 4 bases from V and 6 from J; bases not matched to a gene: 2. Germline CDR1 is SGHNT and CDR2 is YENEEA. This CDR3 is CASSSTGGAGELFF. The DNA of the CDR3 is TGTGCCAGCAGCTCGACAGGGGGCGCCGGGGAGCTGTTTTTT.

This clone was found once. The chain combines TRBV19 with TRBJ1-2, with D tentatively TRBD1 (5 bases). The germline V gene encodes CDR1 LNHDA and CDR2 SQIVND (reference sequence). V was trimmed by 6 bases and J by 2 bases, leaving 13 bases between them. The CDR3 spans 14 residues. CDR3 nucleotides: TGTGCCAGTAGAGAACTACAGGCGAACTATGGCTACACCTTC. The encoded protein is CASRELQANYGYTF.

J is TRBJ2-3 and V is TRBV5-4; 7 bases line up with TRBD2. This CDR3 comprises 14 residues. Germline CDR1 is SGHNT and CDR2 is YYREEE (reference sequence). V dropped 6 bases and J dropped 2; count of bases not matched to a gene: 6. In DNA form, the CDR3 reads TGTGCCAGCAACCCGGGACTAAACACAGATACGCAGTATTTT. Residues: CASNPGLNTDTQYF.

The count of this clone is one. The J gene is TRBJ2-7, the V gene TRBV7-8, with 7 bases that match TRBD2. This CDR3 comprises 15 residues. Looked up from germline, CDR1 is SGHVS and CDR2 is FQNEAQ. V lost 4 bases, J lost 0 bases, and 6 bases stayed unmatched. Here the CDR3 reads CASSSRGVSSYEQYF. The CDR3 bases are TGTGCCAGCAGCTCCCGGGGGGTGAGCTCCTACGAGCAGTACTTC.

The chain combines TRBV28 with TRBJ2-3; D remains unclear. Per germline, CDR1 MDHEN and CDR2 SYDVKM. Deletions cut 5 bases from V and 7 bases from J, with 13 bases between. CDR3 size: 13 residues. In nucleotides, the CDR3 is TGTGCCAGCAGTCCGGACCCAAAAAATACGCAGTATTTT. The encoded protein is CASSPDPKNTQYF.

This clone appeared a few times. The V and J genes are TRBV5-1 and TRBJ2-3, with 9 bases identical to TRBD2. Germline-derived CDR1 and CDR2 are SGHRS and YFSETQ. The CDR3 totals 15 residues. With 2 bases clipped from V and 5 bases from J, the junction kept 6 bases outside the gene matches. The CDR3 bases are TGCGCCAGCAGCTTTGCGGGAGGGCCCGGAGATACGCAGTATTTT. Translated, it gives CASSFAGGPGDTQYF.

Here the CDR3 reads CASSVGEHQPQHF. CDR3 nucleotide sequence: TGTGCCAGCAGCGTAGGGGAGCATCAGCCCCAGCATTTT. The V call is TRBV11-1, the J call TRBJ1-5; a weak D match, TRBD1 (5 bases). The germline V and J ends were trimmed by 5 bases and 5 bases, with 10 bases remaining between them. Germline values: CDR1 SGHAT, CDR2 FQDESV (reference sequence). The CDR3 length is 13 residues.

This clone was seen a single time. The chain employs TRBV5-6 and TRBJ2-4; a weak D match, TRBD2 (5 bases). In germline, CDR1 is SGHDT, CDR2 YYEEEE. The V end was cut by 4 bases, the J end by 0 bases, with 14 bases between. The CDR3 contains 16 residues. CDR3 sequence reads: CASSPSPALAKNIQYF. The CDR3 DNA sequence: TGTGCCAGCAGCCCTAGCCCAGCGCTAGCCAAAAACATTCAGTACTTC.

The V and J genes are TRBV9 and TRBJ2-1, with TRBD2 matching 8 bases. CDR1 SGDLS and CDR2 YYNGEE come from the germline V gene. The CDR3 length is 13 residues. CDR3 amino acids: CASSGSPYNEQFF. For the CDR3, the DNA is TGTGCTTCAAGCGGGAGCCCCTACAATGAGCAGTTCTTC.

This clone was seen only a few times. The gene calls are TRBV5-6 and TRBJ2-3; TRBD2 matches 7 bases. Germline CDR1 is SGHDT and CDR2 is YYEEEE. This CDR3 region has 14 residues. Trimming removed 4 bases from V and 5 bases from J; junction bases left unmatched: 7. The CDR3 spells CASSAATGGDTQYF. CDR3 coding DNA: TGTGCCAGCAGCGCCGCAACGGGAGGAGATACGCAGTATTTT.

The chain couples TRBV5-5 to TRBJ1-3; possible D gene TRBD1, 5 bases. Germline V gene lookup returns CDR1 SGHKS and CDR2 YYEKEE (reference sequence). This CDR3 contains 13 residues. V was trimmed by 6 bases and J by 4 bases, leaving 11 bases between them. CDR3: CASTKDMGNTIYF. The CDR3 DNA follows: TGTGCCAGCACCAAGGACATGGGAAACACCATATATTTT.

The chain joins TRBV7-9 to TRBJ2-2; tentatively, D is TRBD1 (7 bases). Looked up from germline, CDR1 is SEHNR and CDR2 is FQNEAQ (reference sequence). The CDR3 spans 16 residues. Trimming took 5 bases from V and 0 from J, leaving 13 bases between them. CDR3 loop: CASSPGGRTNTGELFF. The DNA for the CDR3 is TGTGCCAGCAGCCCAGGGGGGCGAACGAACACCGGGGAGCTGTTTTTT.

This chain connects TRBV30 to TRBJ1-1; maybe TRBD1 (6 bases). CDR3 length: 13 amino acids. Deletions cut 3 bases from V and 4 bases from J, with 12 bases between. Germline V gene data show CDR1 as GTSNPN and CDR2 as SVGIG (reference sequence). CDR3 protein: CAWSRGAGTEAFF. The CDR3 DNA reads TGTGCCTGGAGCCGGGGGGCGGGCACTGAAGCTTTCTTT. The full variable domain, with the rest looked up from reference TRBV30 and TRBJ1-1, is SQTIHQWPATLVQPVGSPLSLECTVEGTSNPNLYWYRQAAGRGLQLLFYSVGIGQISSEVPQNLSASRPQDRQFILSSKKLLLSDSGFYLCAWSRGAGTEAFFGQGTRLTVV.

This chain uses TRBV27 with TRBJ2-1; 7 nucleotides line up with TRBD2. CDR3 size: 13 residues. V was pared by 6 bases and J by 7 bases, with 6 bases of the junction left unmatched. Germline CDR1 reads MNHEY; CDR2 reads SMNVEV (reference sequence). For the CDR3, the DNA is TGTGCCAGCAGGGGGACTATCAGGAATGAGCAGTTCTTC. Its translation: CASRGTIRNEQFF.

A remark on this clone: Other DNA sequences in the same sample also yield this CDR3. The chain uses TRBV7-3 and TRBJ2-3; D is perhaps TRBD2 (7 bases). V lost 5 bases and J 2 bases, leaving 11 bases between the germline ends. There are 14 residues in the CDR3. Germline V gene sequence: CDR1 SGHTA, CDR2 FQGTGA. CDR3 sequence (DNA): TGTGCCAGCAGCCGTGGGGGGGCCACAGATACGCAGTATTTT. Its translation is CASSRGGATDTQYF.

The chain has TRBV5-4 and TRBJ2-5, with D perhaps matching TRBD2 (5 bases). Germline CDR1 and CDR2: SGHNT and YYREEE (reference sequence). This CDR3 is 13 amino acids long. Trimming left V 2 bases short and J 5 bases short, with 10 bases between. The CDR3 reads CASSLGGDETQYF. In nucleotides, the CDR3 is TGTGCCAGCAGCTTAGGAGGAGATGAGACCCAGTACTTC. The full variable domain, rest sourced from reference TRBV5-4 and TRBJ2-5, is ETGVTQSPTHLIKTRGQQVTLRCSSQSGHNTVSWYQQALGQGPQFIFQYYREEENGRGNFPPRFSGLQFPNYSSELNVNALELDDSALYLCASSLGGDETQYFGPGTRLLVL.

The chain employs TRBV5-4 and TRBJ2-3; D perhaps matches TRBD1 (6 bases). This CDR3 comprises 17 residues. V was cut by 3 bases and J by 0 bases, with 17 bases left in between. Germline CDR1 and CDR2: SGHNT and YYREEE (reference sequence). This CDR3 reads CASSWRWGPSSTDTQYF. The CDR3 DNA reads as TGTGCCAGCAGCTGGCGGTGGGGGCCCTCTAGCACAGATACGCAGTATTTT.

The chain carries TRBV6-1 and TRBJ2-1; D may correspond to TRBD1 or TRBD2 (8 bases each). This CDR3 has 21 amino acids. Germline V gene data show CDR1 as MNHNS and CDR2 as SASEGT. V was shortened by 2 bases and J by 0 bases, with 26 bases between the two germline ends. The CDR3 is CASSERSGGGLAPSSYNEQFF. The CDR3 coding sequence is TGTGCCAGCAGTGAACGGTCAGGGGGCGGACTAGCCCCGAGCTCCTACAATGAGCAGTTCTTC.

This clone was observed a single time. The CDR3 coding sequence is TGTGCCTGGAGCTTTGCCCGACAGAAGAGCTCTGGAAACACCATATATTTT. Amino acid sequence: CAWSFARQKSSGNTIYF. The rearrangement joins TRBV30 to TRBJ1-3; D is possibly TRBD1 (5 bases). The length of the CDR3 is 17 residues. Looked up from germline, CDR1 is GTSNPN and CDR2 is SVGIG (reference sequence). Trimming cost V 3 bases and J 0 bases, with 18 bases left between them.